The rows below give T cell receptor beta chains drawn from one sample of a study of T cells in Graves' hyperthyroidism and ophthalmopathy. TCRdb analysed the multiplex PCR reads with MiXCR anew, one entry per CDR3 protein. This table has approximately 400,000 distinct CDR3 sequences, around a sixth appearing once. Sequencing input: blood. The receptors here all came from a woman between 18 and 29 years old with Graves' hyperthyroidism that later progressed to Graves' ophthalmopathy. Both conserved end residues are part of each CDR3. The D gene is left open where the match is weak. The listing skips clone size in some rows; elsewhere it reads once, few, many or a size class.

D	V	J	size	DNA	CDR3
TRBD2	TRBV27	TRBJ2-5	many	TGTGCCGTTCTAGCGGAAGAGACCCAGTACTTC	CAVLAEETQYF
NA	TRBV27	TRBJ2-3	many	TGTGCCAGCAGTTTTCGGGGGGCGCGTACAGATACGCAGTATTTT	CASSFRGARTDTQYF
NA	TRBV28	TRBJ2-1	NA	TGTGCCAGCAGTTTTAGCGTCCTTTACAATGAGCAGTTCTTC	CASSFSVLYNEQFF
TRBD1	TRBV27	TRBJ2-1	NA	TGTGCCAGCGGCCCTAGGGGGCACAATGAGCAGTTCTTC	CASGPRGHNEQFF
TRBD2	TRBV7-6	TRBJ2-7	NA	TGTGCCAGCAGCCCCCCGGGGGGTCGCTACGAGCAGTACTTC	CASSPPGGRYEQYF
TRBD2	TRBV10-3	TRBJ2-5	many	TGTGCCATCAGAATGGGGACTAGCGGGAGCGAAGAGACCCAGTACTTC	CAIRMGTSGSEETQYF
NA	TRBV19	TRBJ1-1	many	TGTGCCAGTAGTATGCTGAACACTGAAGCTTTCTTT	CASSMLNTEAFF
NA	TRBV28	TRBJ2-5	many	TGTGCCAGCAGTTTACAATTCGGCTCGAAAAGGGGTCGAGAGACCCAGTACTTC	CASSLQFGSKRGRETQYF
TRBD2	TRBV27	TRBJ2-7	NA	TGTGCCAGCAGTATCGGACTAGCGGGAGGAGGGGCCTACGAGCAGTACTTC	CASSIGLAGGGAYEQYF
NA	TRBV28	TRBJ2-1	many	TGTGCCAGCAGTTTTCCCGGGTCTTCGATCTACAATGAGCAGTTCTTC	CASSFPGSSIYNEQFF
TRBD1	TRBV13	TRBJ1-2	few	TGTGCCAGCAGCGAGGACAGGGGAGGCTATGGCTACACCTTC	CASSEDRGGYGYTF
TRBD2	TRBV12-3/TRBV12-4	TRBJ2-5	many	TGTGCCAGCGGACTAGCTGGAAGTCCAGAGACCCAGTACTTC	CASGLAGSPETQYF
TRBD2	TRBV5-1	TRBJ2-1	few	TGCGCCAGCAGCTTGGGTAGCGGGTCCCGCCGGGACAATGAGCAGTTCTTC	CASSLGSGSRRDNEQFF
TRBD2	TRBV28	TRBJ2-7	many	TGTGCCAGCAGGCCCCCTCTCTTGGCGGGAGCTCTGAACGAGCAGTACTTC	CASRPPLLAGALNEQYF
NA	TRBV30	TRBJ2-1	NA	TGTGCCTGGAGTGCAGGGGCCCCGGAGTTCTTC	CAWSAGAPEFF
NA	TRBV15	TRBJ1-6	many	TGTGCCACCAGCAGCGCTGTGGGGTCACCCCTCCACTTT	CATSSAVGSPLHF
TRBD1	TRBV3-1	TRBJ2-5	many	TGTGCCAGCAGCCATTACTACGGACAGGGGCAGGAGACCCAGTACTTC	CASSHYYGQGQETQYF
NA	TRBV29-1	TRBJ2-1	NA	TGCAGCGTTGGGGGGGAGTTCTTC	CSVGGEFF
TRBD2	TRBV4-1	TRBJ2-3	NA	TGCGCCAGCAGCCAAGATCGGGGACTAGCGGGAGAGGCTGATACGCAGTATTTT	CASSQDRGLAGEADTQYF
TRBD1	TRBV27	TRBJ2-7	many	TGTGCCAGCAGTTTGTCACTTCCGGGACAGGGGTACGAGCAGTACTTC	CASSLSLPGQGYEQYF
NA	TRBV28	TRBJ2-7	many	TGTGCCAGCAGTCTCCGGGACTCGGGAAGCAACTACGAGCAGTACTTC	CASSLRDSGSNYEQYF
NA	TRBV4-1	TRBJ2-4	NA	TGCGCCAGCAGCCAAGTGGGGTTCGGACTTGGGGACATTCAGTACTTC	CASSQVGFGLGDIQYF
TRBD2	TRBV6-2/TRBV6-3	TRBJ2-5	many	TGTGCCAGCACTCTAGCGGGAGTCCGGGAGACCCAGTACTTC	CASTLAGVRETQYF
NA	TRBV5-1	TRBJ2-1	once	TGCGCCAGCAGTCTTAACGGGGGTGAGCAGTTCTTC	CASSLNGGEQFF
NA	TRBV29-1	TRBJ2-7	many	TGCAGCGCCGGCCGGCTGGGATCCTCCGAGCAGTACTTC	CSAGRLGSSEQYF
TRBD2	TRBV13	TRBJ2-7	many	TGTGCCAGCAGCCCTCAGCGGGAGCGGGGCGAGCAGTACTTC	CASSPQRERGEQYF
TRBD1	TRBV12-3/TRBV12-4	TRBJ1-2	many	TGTGCCAGCGGACAGGGGGCTGAGTATGGCTACACCTTC	CASGQGAEYGYTF
NA	TRBV27	TRBJ1-5	few	TGTGCCAGCAGTTTTGCCTCCCATAGCAATCAGCCCCAGCATTTT	CASSFASHSNQPQHF
TRBD1	TRBV20-1	TRBJ1-2	many	TGCAGTGTTCACACAGGGGGATCTAACTATGGCTACACCTTC	CSVHTGGSNYGYTF
NA	TRBV5-5	TRBJ1-2	many	TGTGCCAGCAGCTTGGAGTGGGACTATGGCTACACCTTC	CASSLEWDYGYTF
NA	TRBV3-1	TRBJ2-7	many	TGTGCCAGCAGCCCCGGACGGAACGAGCAGTACTTC	CASSPGRNEQYF
TRBD1	TRBV6-1	TRBJ2-6	NA	TGTGCCAGCAGTCGACAGGGAACTGGGGCCAACGTCCTGACTTTC	CASSRQGTGANVLTF
NA	TRBV7-8	TRBJ2-7	NA	TGTGCCGGCAGCCAAGACGGTCCCTACGAGCAGTACTTC	CAGSQDGPYEQYF
NA	TRBV24-1	TRBJ2-7	NA	TGTGCCACCAGTGGCCCCGTTGGGTACGAGCAGTACTTC	CATSGPVGYEQYF
TRBD2	TRBV4-3	TRBJ2-1	few	TGCGCCAGCAGCCACCCCAAAGACGGGTCGGGAGGGTCCTACAATGAGCAGTTCTTC	CASSHPKDGSGGSYNEQFF
TRBD1	TRBV7-9	TRBJ2-2	NA	TGTGCCAGCAGCCCCGGACAGGGCAGTTTCACCGGGGAGCTGTTTTTT	CASSPGQGSFTGELFF
NA	TRBV28	TRBJ2-7	NA	TGTGCCAGCAGTTTATCAGGGGCCTCGCAGTACTTC	CASSLSGASQYF
TRBD1	TRBV20-1	TRBJ2-4	few	TGCAGTGCTCCCAGGGGGTCCAAAAACATTCAGTACTTC	CSAPRGSKNIQYF
NA	TRBV6-1	TRBJ2-1	once	TGTGCCAGCAATGAGCCCTTAGCAACGTCCAACAATGAGCAGTTCTTC	CASNEPLATSNNEQFF
TRBD2	TRBV7-9	TRBJ2-1	many	TGTGCCAGCAGCTCCCAATTGGGGGGGAGTACGTCTTACAATGAGCAGTTCTTC	CASSSQLGGSTSYNEQFF
NA	TRBV9	TRBJ2-1	NA	TGTGCCAGCAGCCAGAGCGGGCCGCCCAATGAGCAGTTCTTC	CASSQSGPPNEQFF
TRBD2	TRBV6-1	TRBJ2-5	many	TGTGCCGGATGGGAGGGAGTTGAGACCCAGTACTTC	CAGWEGVETQYF
TRBD2	TRBV5-6	TRBJ2-3	NA	TGTGCCAGCAGCTTGCTTCCCGGACTAGCGGACACAGATACGCAGTATTTT	CASSLLPGLADTDTQYF
NA	TRBV7-9	TRBJ2-7	many	TGTGCCAGCAGCCTCCTCACGGCGGGGTACGAGCAGTACTTC	CASSLLTAGYEQYF
NA	TRBV9	TRBJ1-6	few	TGTGCCAGCAGCGTTGATGTGAGGGATTCACCCCTCCACTTT	CASSVDVRDSPLHF
TRBD2	TRBV7-8	TRBJ2-1	many	TGTGCCAGCAGCTTTTTTAGGACTAGAGGTTGGAATGAGCAGTTCTTC	CASSFFRTRGWNEQFF
TRBD2	TRBV7-9	TRBJ2-1	many	TGTGCCAGCAGCGGACCACGGACTAGCAAAAGGTGGAATGAGCAGTTCTTC	CASSGPRTSKRWNEQFF
NA	TRBV5-4	TRBJ2-3	few	TGTGCCAGCAGCACGCGTGGGGCCGCCTCCACAGATACGCAGTATTTT	CASSTRGAASTDTQYF
NA	TRBV12-3/TRBV12-4	TRBJ2-4	NA	TGTGCCAGCAGAAAATCGGCAGGGGAGTCTTCCTTGATGAAAGACATTCAGTACTTC	CASRKSAGESSLMKDIQYF
TRBD2	TRBV20-1	TRBJ2-7	many	TGCAGTGCCCCAAGTGCGGGAGTTCCGACCTACGAGCAGTACTTC	CSAPSAGVPTYEQYF
NA	TRBV28	TRBJ1-4	many	TGTGCCAGCAGTTTTGAACAGTTCCTTAATGAAAAACTGTTTTTT	CASSFEQFLNEKLFF
NA	TRBV20-1	TRBJ1-6	few	TGCAGTGCTGACATGGGGGGGTATAATTCACCCCTCCACTTT	CSADMGGYNSPLHF
TRBD2	TRBV24-1	TRBJ2-1	many	TGTGCCACCAGGGCTAGCGGAAGATACAATGAGCAGTTCTTC	CATRASGRYNEQFF
NA	TRBV28	TRBJ2-7	many	TGTGCCAGCAAGGATTGGACTTCCCCTCTGTCTCCCTACGAGCAGTACTTC	CASKDWTSPLSPYEQYF